This entry lists 8 T cell receptor beta chains sequenced from one sample in a study of T cells in tuberculosis. Profiled with immunoSEQ multiplex PCR; TCRdb holds only in-frame clones, not every one. This table has 33,000 or so clones, roughly 92% appearing once. Specimen: PBMCs. These receptors were collected from a donor aged 10-29 years with latent tuberculosis or without tuberculosis infection.

The chain is built from TRBV5-1 and TRBJ1-2, with a tentative D call TRBD1 (5 bases). The CDR3 contains 16 residues. Germline values: CDR1 SGHRS, CDR2 YFSETQ. V was shortened by 4 bases and J by 4 bases, with 20 bases between the two germline ends. The CDR3, as DNA: TGCGCCAGCAGCCCAGACACCGGGACTCAGGTCTATGGCTACACCTTC. Translation: CASSPDTGTQVYGYTF.

In its sample, this clone was seen once. V and J are TRBV6-1 and TRBJ1-6; D not resolved. This CDR3 region has 14 residues. V was clipped by 5 bases and J by 7 bases, with 12 bases between them. Per germline, CDR1 MNHNS and CDR2 SASEGT. CDR3 sequence: CASSRGPTNSPLHF. The CDR3 DNA reads as TGTGCCAGCAGTCGAGGGCCAACCAATTCACCCCTCCACTTT.

V usage is TRBV4-3 and J usage is TRBJ1-2; TRBD1 might be the D (6 bases). The CDR3 length is 15 residues. V was trimmed by 0 bases and J by 8 bases, leaving 16 bases between them. Germline V gene sequence: CDR1 LGHNA, CDR2 YSLEER. CDR3 in DNA: TGCGCCAGCAGCCAAGATTCCCACGGGGGGCAAGGCTACACCTTC. Translating gives CASSQDSHGGQGYTF.

This clone appeared a single time. This chain joins TRBV2 and TRBJ1-5; D call uncertain. The CDR3 extends over 13 amino acids. The germline V and J ends were trimmed by 3 bases and 14 bases, with 17 bases remaining between them. Germline CDR1 reads SNHLY; CDR2 reads FYNNEI. Here the CDR3 reads CASSDGGSRREHF. As DNA, the CDR3 is TGTGCCAGCAGTGACGGAGGTAGCCGACGGGAGCATTTT.

The CDR3 DNA follows: TGTGCCAGCAGCGCGGACAGGGCCCCTAACACCATATATTTT. It codes for CASSADRAPNTIYF. The V and J genes are TRBV2 and TRBJ1-3, with TRBD1 identical over 8 bases. The CDR3 is made up of 14 amino acids. Germline CDR1 and CDR2: SNHLY and FYNNEI. The V gene end was trimmed by 6 bases and the J gene end by 7 bases; junction bases not matched to a gene: 8.

The sample holds a few counts of this clone. This chain joins TRBV2 and TRBJ1-6; 7 bases align to TRBD1. Germline CDR1 and CDR2: SNHLY and FYNNEI. The CDR3 contains 14 residues. The junction had 6 bases not matched to a gene; V was cut back by 6 bases and J by 7 bases. The CDR3 spells CASRKTGMNSPLHF. The CDR3 DNA reads as TGTGCCAGCAGGAAGACAGGGATGAATTCACCCCTCCACTTT.

The chain employs TRBV5-1 and TRBJ2-1, with TRBD2 identical over 9 bases. This CDR3 spans 16 amino acids. J lost 3 bases, V lost 2 bases, and 6 bases had no gene match. Germline CDR1 and CDR2: SGHRS and YFSETQ. CDR3 sequence reads: CASSFYSGGLYNEQFF. In DNA, the CDR3 is TGCGCCAGCAGCTTTTATAGCGGGGGACTCTACAATGAGCAGTTCTTC.

V gene TRBV5-4 combines with J gene TRBJ2-7, with a weak D call TRBD1 (6 bases). V was trimmed by 0 bases and J by 4 bases, leaving 11 bases between them. The CDR3 runs to 14 residues. CDR1 is SGHNT, CDR2 YYREEE, per germline (reference sequence). DNA of the CDR3: TGTGCCAGCAGCTTGGAAGCAGGGGCATACGAGCAGTACTTC. It yields the protein CASSLEAGAYEQYF.